This T cell receptor (beta chain) was identified in a study of cytomegalovirus exposure and HLA in healthy donors. Study-wide background: Both the approximately 130 validation repertoires and the approximately 640 first-cohort repertoires used the same platform, as reported by a later analysis.

The data were produced by immunoSEQ multiplex PCR, yet TCRdb's version contains in-frame clones alone and is incomplete. This sample carries 90,000 to 130,000 clones, roughly nine tenths of them seen once, and the ten largest clones take 1.5% to 2%. General study findings and limits: The tendency of first-cohort TCR clusters to co-occur in the 120 or so validation repertoires was identified by a subsequent analysis. The classifier reportedly diagnosed cytomegalovirus status with high specificity and sensitivity.

The CDR3 sequence is 14 residues long. V was pared by 5 bases and J by 7 bases, with 18 bases between. From germline, CDR1 is MNHNY and CDR2 SVGAGI (reference sequence). The donors formed part of the approximately 120-subject validation cohort, distinct from the roughly 620-subject first cohort. With regard to this clone: Antigen: not known.

Input material: PBMCs. The sequence was obtained from a young woman in good health and CMV-seronegative. The chain combines TRBV6-6 with TRBJ2-7, with D perhaps TRBD1 (6 bases). The CDR3 here is CASSDPDRTLEQYF. The CDR3, as DNA: TGTGCCAGCAGTGACCCCGACAGGACTCTGGAGCAGTACTTC.